These 28 T cell receptor beta chains came from one sample sequenced in a study of T cell responses to AZD1222 COVID-19 vaccine. Clones were read by immunoSEQ multiplex PCR, and TCRdb kept only the in-frame ones, dropping some. Altogether approximately 92,000 clones are present, 91% being singletons, with the ten largest covering around 8.1%. This material consisted of peripheral blood, taken on day 0 of AZD1222 vaccination. All receptors derive from an adult in good health.

The rearrangement uses TRBV11-3 and TRBJ1-4; 8 bases fit TRBD1. The CDR3 length is 13 residues. The ends lost 4 bases at V and 10 bases at J; junction bases unmatched: 5. From germline, CDR1 is SGHNT and CDR2 YENEEA. CDR3 nucleotide sequence: TGTGCCAGCAGCTATGGACAGGGCGGAAAACTGTTTTTT. Translating gives CASSYGQGGKLFF. Drawing the rest from reference TRBV11-3 and TRBJ1-4, the complete variable domain is EAGVVQSPRYKIIEKKQPVAFWCNPISGHNTLYWYLQNLGQGPELLIRYENEEAVDDSQLPKDRFSAERLKGVDSTLKIQPAELGDSAVYLCASSYGQGGKLFFGSGTQLSVL.

With respect to this clone: This sample also contains other DNA sequences that code for the same CDR3. V is TRBV7-9 and J is TRBJ2-7, with D perhaps assigned TRBD1 or TRBD2 (5 bases each). CDR1 is SEHNR, CDR2 FQNEAQ, per germline (reference sequence). V gave up 0 bases and J gave up 3 bases, with 9 bases separating them. The CDR3 runs 14 residues. CDR3 amino acids: CASSLAGVNYEQYF. The CDR3 DNA is TGTGCCAGCAGCTTAGCGGGGGTGAACTACGAGCAGTACTTC.

The chain is built from TRBV12-3 or TRBV12-4 and TRBJ1-1; D is unresolved. This CDR3 comprises 13 residues. The V end lost 4 bases, the J end lost 5 bases, and 11 bases lay between the germline ends. The CDR3 DNA is TGTGCCAGCAGTTCCGCAAGGTGGACTGAAGCTTTCTTT. It yields the protein CASSSARWTEAFF.

This rearrangement joins TRBV7-2 to TRBJ1-3; D is undetermined. Germline assignment: CDR1 SGHTA and CDR2 FQGNSA. Deletions cut 2 bases from V and 0 bases from J, with 11 bases between. This CDR3 is built from 16 residues. In nucleotides, the CDR3 is TGTGCCAGCAGCTTAAATAGGGCAGGCTCTGGAAACACCATATATTTT. This sequence encodes CASSLNRAGSGNTIYF. The full variable domain, rest sourced from reference TRBV7-2 and TRBJ1-3, is GAGVSQSPSNKVTEKGKDVELRCDPISGHTALYWYRQSLGQGLEFLIYFQGNSAPDKSGLPSDRFSAERTGGSVSTLTIQRTQQEDSAVYLCASSLNRAGSGNTIYFGEGSWLTVV.

The V gene is TRBV6-4, the J gene TRBJ1-2; the D is unclear. V gave up 4 bases and J gave up 6 bases, with 15 bases separating them. This CDR3 contains 14 residues. Germline-derived CDR1 and CDR2 are MRHNA and SNTAGT. The CDR3 region has the DNA TGTGCCAGCAGTGTAAGGTTATGGGAGGATGGCTACACCTTC. It translates to CASSVRLWEDGYTF.

In its sample, this clone was seen once. The chain has TRBV7-3 and TRBJ1-1; D uncertain. Germline V gene lookup returns CDR1 SGHTA and CDR2 FQGTGA. This CDR3 region has 17 residues. Between the trimmed V and J ends, which lost 0 bases and 1 base, there was a span of 15 bases. The CDR3 region has the DNA TGTGCCAGCAGCTTAACGGGAAATAGGCTCTCGAACACTGAAGCTTTCTTT. Residues: CASSLTGNRLSNTEAFF.

The genes are TRBV19 and TRBJ2-3, with D perhaps being TRBD1 or TRBD2 (5 bases each). The CDR3 extends over 15 amino acids. V was pared by 7 bases and J by 6 bases, with 20 bases between. The V gene's germline CDR1 is LNHDA and CDR2 SQIVND (reference sequence). CDR3 in DNA: TGTGCCAGTAATCTGGGGACCACTACCGGGGATACGCAGTATTTT. It specifies CASNLGTTTGDTQYF.

In regard to this clone: At one end, the junction sequence differs from germline, possibly due to a read error. This chain links TRBV6-2 or TRBV6-3 with TRBJ1-5, with D uncertain. Germline V gene lookup returns CDR1 MNHEY and CDR2 SVGEGT. The CDR3 length is 16 residues. The CDR3 DNA reads TGTGCCAACAGTGATCCACCCTCACCCACCAATCAGCCCCAGCATTTT. As protein: CANSDPPSPTNQPQHF.

The chain is built from TRBV5-1 and TRBJ2-7, with D uncertain. CDR3 length: 15 residues. CDR1 and CDR2 from the germline V gene are SGHRS and YFSETQ. V lost 0 bases, J lost 1 base, and 11 bases lay in between. CDR3 protein: CASSLGAGASYEQYF. In DNA form, the CDR3 reads TGCGCCAGCAGCTTGGGCGCAGGCGCGTCCTACGAGCAGTACTTC.

The genes are TRBV9 and TRBJ1-4; no clear D gene. In germline, CDR1 is SGDLS, CDR2 YYNGEE. The CDR3 has 15 residues. The ends were cut back, 1 base at V and 7 bases at J, with 14 bases in the middle. This CDR3 reads CASSVSLGLGEKLFF. In DNA, the CDR3 is TGTGCCAGCAGCGTATCTTTAGGGTTGGGTGAAAAACTGTTTTTT.

This clone has just a few counts. The chain uses TRBV5-8 and TRBJ2-5; 8 bases map to TRBD2. The CDR3 runs to 14 residues. The V and J ends lost 3 bases and 4 bases, in that order; junction bases with no gene match: 5. Germline loops: CDR1 SGHTS, CDR2 YDEGEE. CDR3 loop: CASSWGLGSETQYF. CDR3 bases: TGTGCCAGCAGCTGGGGACTAGGTTCAGAGACCCAGTACTTC.

The chain combines TRBV9 with TRBJ1-1; D remains unclear. The CDR3 sequence is 13 residues long. Germline V gene data show CDR1 as SGDLS and CDR2 as YYNGEE. With 4 bases removed from V and 0 bases from J, the gap between germline ends came to 7 bases. The CDR3 DNA reads TGTGCCAGCAGCTTTGGACTGAACACTGAAGCTTTCTTT. Amino acid sequence: CASSFGLNTEAFF.

This clone was counted only a few times. The rearrangement joins TRBV7-2 to TRBJ2-5; no reliable D call. The CDR3 has 15 amino acids. From germline, CDR1 is SGHTA and CDR2 FQGNSA. The V gene lost 6 bases and the J gene lost 1 base, with 15 bases spanning the gap. The CDR3 is CASSKGLTTQETQYF. In DNA, the CDR3 is TGTGCCAGCAGTAAAGGATTAACAACCCAAGAGACCCAGTACTTC.

The V call is TRBV13, the J call TRBJ2-3, with D maybe TRBD2 (6 bases). In germline, CDR1 is PRHDT, CDR2 FYEKMQ (reference sequence). Trimming took 4 bases from V and 6 from J, leaving 17 bases between them. The CDR3 runs to 15 residues. The CDR3 region has the DNA TGTGCCAGCAGCTGGCGAGGCGGGACGGGGGATACGCAGTATTTT. Translated: CASSWRGGTGDTQYF.

This clone was seen more than once but under ten times. The same CDR3 also results from other DNA sequences found in this sample. J is TRBJ2-2 and V is TRBV9; D uncertain. Germline CDR1 and CDR2: SGDLS and YYNGEE. Trimming shortened V by 0 bases and J by 6 bases, and 6 bases separated the two germline ends. This CDR3 has 13 residues. CDR3 sequence reads: CASSVGSPGELFF. The DNA for the CDR3 is TGTGCCAGCAGCGTAGGGTCCCCCGGGGAGCTGTTTTTT.

This chain uses TRBV20-1 with TRBJ1-2; 11 bases line up with TRBD1. The CDR3 has 14 residues. J was trimmed by 8 bases and V by 3 bases; bases with no gene match: 8. Per germline, CDR1 DFQATT and CDR2 SNEGSKA (reference sequence). The DNA of the CDR3 is TGCAGTGCTAGTCTTCCCCGGACAGGGGGCGGCTACACCTTC. It specifies CSASLPRTGGGYTF.

The chain is built from TRBV6-5 and TRBJ1-4; 7 bases are shared with TRBD1. Per germline, CDR1 MNHEY and CDR2 SVGAGI. The J segment lost 14 bases and the V segment lost 0 bases, leaving 15 bases of the junction unmatched. The CDR3 has 16 amino acids. The CDR3 loop is CASSYSNWPQGGGLFF. CDR3 DNA: TGTGCCAGCAGTTACTCGAATTGGCCCCAGGGGGGAGGCCTGTTTTTT.

The V and J genes are TRBV19 and TRBJ1-5; TRBD1 might be the D (5 bases). The CDR3 loop spans 14 amino acids. The germline gives CDR1 LNHDA, CDR2 SQIVND (reference sequence). Deletions cut 6 bases from V and 2 bases from J, with 11 bases between. This CDR3 is CASSPRGRNQPQHF. DNA of the CDR3: TGTGCCAGTAGCCCCCGGGGCCGCAATCAGCCCCAGCATTTT.

The chain links TRBV12-3 or TRBV12-4 to TRBJ2-2; 8 bases fit TRBD1. There are 13 residues in the CDR3. The trim removed 4 bases at V and 9 bases at J, leaving 4 bases unmatched. The CDR3 DNA sequence: TGTGCCAGCAGTTCCGGGACAGGCAGGGAGCTGTTTTTT. Residues: CASSSGTGRELFF.

The chain combines TRBV6-5 with TRBJ1-1, with 9 bases aligning to TRBD1. V dropped 4 bases and J dropped 5; count of bases not matched to a gene: 8. The CDR3 loop spans 15 amino acids. Germline assignment: CDR1 MNHEY and CDR2 SVGAGI. The CDR3 here is CASSLTGGVGTEAFF. CDR3 DNA: TGTGCCAGCAGTTTAACAGGGGGCGTAGGGACTGAAGCTTTCTTT.

The rearrangement links TRBV9 to TRBJ2-2; D remains unclear. Germline V gives CDR1 SGDLS, CDR2 YYNGEE. The CDR3 totals 14 residues. Trimming shortened V by 0 bases and J by 7 bases, and 10 bases separated the two germline ends. The CDR3 spells CASSVAGTHGELFF. The DNA for the CDR3 is TGTGCCAGCAGCGTAGCAGGTACCCACGGGGAGCTGTTTTTT. Filled out from reference TRBV9 and TRBJ2-2, the complete variable domain reads DSGVTQTPKHLITATGQRVTLRCSPRSGDLSVYWYQQSLDQGLQFLIQYYNGEERAKGNILERFSAQQFPDLHSELNLSSLELGDSALYFCASSVAGTHGELFFGEGSRLTVL.

The chain combines TRBV6-4 with TRBJ2-3; weak D call: TRBD2 (6 bases). CDR1 and CDR2 (germline): MRHNA, SNTAGT. There are 15 residues in the CDR3. Trimming pared 5 bases from V and 0 bases from J, leaving 12 bases between. The CDR3 loop is CASSRSAGSTDTQYF. Here the CDR3 DNA reads TGTGCCAGCAGTCGGTCGGCGGGAAGCACAGATACGCAGTATTTT.

This clone was observed once. The CDR3 DNA sequence: TGTGCCAGCAGTCGATCCGGGACAGGGGGCAGGGAGCCCCAGCATTTT. This gives the protein CASSRSGTGGREPQHF. V usage is TRBV27 and J usage is TRBJ1-5, with 12 bases lining up with TRBD1. Germline V gene lookup returns CDR1 MNHEY and CDR2 SMNVEV (reference sequence). CDR3 length: 16 amino acids. The V gene end was trimmed by 5 bases and the J gene end by 8 bases; junction bases not matched to a gene: 10.

The rearrangement joins TRBV7-3 to TRBJ2-1; 7 positions agree with TRBD2. CDR3 size: 16 residues. Germline CDR1 and CDR2: SGHTA and FQGTGA. The trim removed 2 bases at V and 3 bases at J, leaving 7 bases unmatched. The CDR3 loop reads CASSLGGGSGYNEQFF. The CDR3 nucleotides read TGTGCCAGCAGCTTAGGAGGCGGGAGTGGCTACAATGAGCAGTTCTTC.

This rearrangement joins TRBV4-3 to TRBJ1-5; D is uncertain. V lost 0 bases and J lost 5, with 5 bases in between. CDR1 is LGHNA, CDR2 YSLEER, per germline. The CDR3 runs 13 residues. The CDR3, as DNA: TGCGCCAGCAGCCAAGAACCCGATCAGCCCCAGCATTTT. This gives the protein CASSQEPDQPQHF.

V and J are TRBV3-1 (or the pseudogene TRBV3-2) and TRBJ2-1; D might be TRBD2 (5 bases). Germline V gives CDR1 LGHDT, CDR2 YNNKEL (reference sequence). V shed 6 bases and J shed 0 bases, with 12 bases lying between them. The CDR3 covers 15 residues. The CDR3 sequence: CASSRGQSSYNEQFF. The CDR3, as DNA: TGTGCCAGCAGTCGAGGGCAAAGCTCCTACAATGAGCAGTTCTTC.

The J gene is TRBJ1-5, the V gene TRBV7-2; tentatively, D is TRBD1 (5 bases). V was trimmed by 1 base and J by 6 bases, leaving 13 bases between them. The V gene's germline CDR1 is SGHTA and CDR2 FQGNSA. The CDR3 is 15 residues long. The CDR3 loop reads CASSLGPGIGQPQHF. In DNA, the CDR3 is TGTGCCAGCAGCTTAGGCCCAGGGATCGGTCAGCCCCAGCATTTT.

V is TRBV28 and J is TRBJ2-7, with 8 bases that match TRBD2. V shed 5 bases, J shed 4 bases, and the junction held 4 bases outside the gene matches. CDR1 MDHEN and CDR2 SYDVKM come from the germline V gene. CDR3 length equals 13 residues. CDR3 residues: CASSDSGIYEQYF. CDR3 bases: TGTGCCAGCAGTGATAGCGGGATATACGAGCAGTACTTC.